This is a list of T cell receptor beta chains from one sample in a study of post-analysis software for immune sequencing data. MiXCR was run by TCRdb on the PCR reads, yielding one entry per CDR3 protein. This sample carries approximately 660,000 distinct CDR3 sequences, around 64% of them seen once, and the ten largest clones take approximately 10%. Sequenced: blood. These receptors were taken from a girl aged 2 to 9 with multiple sclerosis. Both conserved end residues are part of each CDR3. D genes are given only for firm matches. The size of a clone is reported for some rows only, either as once, few or many, or as a class for expanded clones.

clone size | J gene | D gene | V gene | CDR3 protein | CDR3 DNA
once | TRBJ1-5 | TRBD1 | TRBV20-1 | CSATQGVSQPQHF | TGCAGTGCGACACAGGGGGTCAGCCAGCCCCAGCATTTT
- | TRBJ2-3 | TRBD2 | TRBV5-1 | CASSFRAGGSTDTQYF | TGCGCCAGCAGCTTCAGGGCGGGAGGGAGCACAGATACGCAGTATTTT
- | TRBJ2-1 | TRBD2 | TRBV20-1 | CSASFATSGAYNEQFF | TGCAGTGCTAGTTTCGCGACTAGCGGGGCCTACAATGAGCAGTTCTTC
- | TRBJ2-4 | - | TRBV12-5 | CASGLPIQGGHIQYF | TGTGCTAGTGGTCTCCCGATACAGGGCGGGCACATTCAGTACTTC
few | TRBJ2-7 | - | TRBV12-3/TRBV12-4 | CASSFGIRQYEQYF | TGTGCCAGCAGTTTTGGGATTCGGCAATACGAGCAGTACTTC
- | TRBJ1-5 | - | TRBV6-1 | CASWGRWNQPQHF | TGTGCCAGCTGGGGACGGTGGAATCAGCCCCAGCATTTT
- | TRBJ2-1 | - | TRBV28 | CASSLSRYRIAEQFF | TGTGCCAGCAGTTTATCCAGGTACAGGATCGCTGAGCAGTTCTTC
- | TRBJ1-1 | - | TRBV29-1 | CSVARGLNPEAFF | TGCAGCGTTGCCCGAGGGCTTAACCCTGAAGCTTTCTTT
few | TRBJ2-1 | TRBD2 | TRBV6-6 | CASSLGLAGNWFF | TGTGCCAGCAGTCTTGGACTAGCGGGAAACTGGTTCTTC
- | TRBJ2-5 | - | TRBV20-1 | CSAPYPSDRDFRTQYF | TGCAGTGCCCCATACCCTTCTGACAGGGACTTTAGGACCCAGTACTTC
- | TRBJ1-2 | TRBD1 | TRBV5-1 | CASSAPTGDGYTF | TGCGCCAGCAGCGCCCCGACAGGGGATGGCTACACCTTC
- | TRBJ2-1 | TRBD1 | TRBV5-1 | CASSRMTGPYNEQFF | TGCGCCAGCAGCCGAATGACAGGGCCATACAATGAGCAGTTCTTC
- | TRBJ2-2 | - | TRBV12-3/TRBV12-4 | CASRIGTSNTGELFF | TGTGCCAGCAGAATCGGGACATCGAACACCGGGGAGCTGTTTTTT
- | TRBJ2-1 | - | TRBV12-3/TRBV12-4 | CASSKPYNEQFF | TGTGCCAGCAGCAAACCTTACAATGAGCAGTTCTTC
- | TRBJ2-5 | - | TRBV2 | CASSEATETQYF | TGTGCCAGCAGTGAAGCCACCGAGACCCAGTACTTC
- | TRBJ2-1 | TRBD2 | TRBV9 | CASSVETGLAINEQFF | TGTGCCAGCAGCGTAGAAACGGGACTAGCGATCAATGAGCAGTTCTTC
few | TRBJ2-3 | TRBD2 | TRBV11-2 | CASSFPGSGVADTQYF | TGTGCCAGCAGCTTCCCGGGTAGCGGGGTAGCGGATACGCAGTATTTT
- | TRBJ2-5 | - | TRBV3-1 | CASSQVEVETQYF | TGTGCCAGCAGCCAAGTGGAGGTAGAGACCCAGTACTTC
- | TRBJ1-1 | TRBD1 | TRBV20-1 | CSATQGALNTEAFF | TGCAGTGCTACACAGGGGGCCCTGAACACTGAAGCTTTCTTT